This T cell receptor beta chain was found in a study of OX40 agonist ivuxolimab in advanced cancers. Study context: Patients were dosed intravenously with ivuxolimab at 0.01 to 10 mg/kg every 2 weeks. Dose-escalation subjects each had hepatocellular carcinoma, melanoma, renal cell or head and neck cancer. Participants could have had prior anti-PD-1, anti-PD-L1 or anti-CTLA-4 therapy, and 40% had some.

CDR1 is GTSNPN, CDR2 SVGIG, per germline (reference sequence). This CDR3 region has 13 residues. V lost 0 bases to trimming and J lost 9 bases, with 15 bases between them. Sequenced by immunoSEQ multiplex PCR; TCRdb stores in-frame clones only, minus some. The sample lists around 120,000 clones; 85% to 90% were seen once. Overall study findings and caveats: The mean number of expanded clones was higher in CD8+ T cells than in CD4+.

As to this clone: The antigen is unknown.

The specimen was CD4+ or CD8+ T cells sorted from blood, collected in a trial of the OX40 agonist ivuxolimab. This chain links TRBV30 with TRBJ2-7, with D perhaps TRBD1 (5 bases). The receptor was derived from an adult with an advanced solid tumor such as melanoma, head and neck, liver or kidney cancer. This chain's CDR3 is CAWSVGHSNGQYF. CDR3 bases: TGTGCCTGGAGTGTGGGGCATTCCAACGGGCAGTACTTC. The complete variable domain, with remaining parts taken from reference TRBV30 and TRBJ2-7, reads SQTIHQWPATLVQPVGSPLSLECTVEGTSNPNLYWYRQAAGRGLQLLFYSVGIGQISSEVPQNLSASRPQDRQFILSSKKLLLSDSGFYLCAWSVGHSNGQYFGPGTRLTVT.